These T cell receptor beta chains were read from a single sample in a study of T cells after yellow fever vaccination. TCRdb re-called the 5' RACE reads with MiXCR, one entry per CDR3 protein. The data contain roughly 300,000 distinct CDR3 sequences, 6.8% of them singletons. Sequencing was performed on PBMCs, taken around 45 days after the first yellow fever vaccination. Every receptor here comes from a man aged 18-30 years who received the YFV17D yellow fever vaccine. CDR3s include the opening cysteine and the closing phenylalanine or tryptophan. The D gene is left open where the match is weak. Clone size is stated in some rows and not others, as once, few, many or a class when expanded.

v_call	d_call	j_call	clone_size	cdr3_aa	cdr3_nt
TRBV20-1	TRBD1	TRBJ1-2	NA	CSVRDRGISNYGYTF	TGCAGTGTCAGGGACAGGGGGATTTCGAACTATGGCTACACCTTC
TRBV12-3/TRBV12-4	NA	TRBJ2-3	NA	CASSFPVDTQYF	TGTGCCAGCAGTTTTCCTGTTGATACGCAGTATTTT
TRBV10-3	NA	TRBJ1-6	NA	CAISEQGSPLHF	TGTGCCATCAGTGAGCAGGGTTCACCCCTCCACTTT
TRBV18	NA	TRBJ2-7	few	CASSPTGYEQYF	TGTGCCAGCTCACCAACGGGGTACGAGCAGTACTTC
TRBV11-2	NA	TRBJ2-4	many	CASRALQGKNIQYF	TGTGCCAGCAGGGCCCTTCAGGGGAAAAACATTCAGTACTTC
TRBV5-8	TRBD2	TRBJ2-5	few	CASSGGTREIETQYF	TGTGCCAGCAGCGGAGGGACTAGGGAAATCGAGACCCAGTACTTC
TRBV2	NA	TRBJ1-5	NA	CASSGQLANQPQHF	TGTGCCAGCAGTGGACAATTAGCCAATCAGCCCCAGCATTTT
TRBV7-3	NA	TRBJ2-5	few	CASSSDGLFQETQYF	TGTGCCAGCAGTTCCGATGGGCTGTTCCAAGAGACCCAGTACTTC
TRBV29-1	NA	TRBJ1-5	once	CSVVEGNQPQHF	TGCAGCGTTGTGGAGGGGAATCAGCCCCAGCATTTT
TRBV6-2/TRBV6-3	TRBD2	TRBJ2-7	NA	CASRTSLAGYSYEQYF	TGTGCCAGCAGAACGTCGCTAGCGGGGTACTCCTACGAGCAGTACTTC
TRBV11-2	TRBD2	TRBJ2-5	NA	CASSLGVPGLVIF	TGTGCCAGCAGCTTAGGGGTCCCGGGACTAGTTATTTTC
TRBV7-8	TRBD2	TRBJ2-1	NA	CASSPNSGTYNEQFF	TGTGCCAGCAGCCCGAATAGCGGGACATACAATGAGCAGTTCTTC
TRBV5-1	NA	TRBJ2-3	few	CASSSVDKVAQYF	TGCGCCAGCAGCTCAGTGGACAAAGTCGCGCAGTATTTT
TRBV4-1	NA	TRBJ1-2	few	CASSQDGGDFYGYTF	TGCGCCAGCAGCCAAGACGGGGGGGATTTCTATGGCTACACCTTC
TRBV12-3/TRBV12-4	NA	TRBJ1-2	many	CASTLGEAQGYGYTF	TGTGCCAGCACCCTCGGGGAGGCCCAGGGCTATGGCTACACCTTC
TRBV9	TRBD1	TRBJ2-6	many	CASSDLPGQGASGANVLTF	TGTGCCAGCAGCGATTTACCGGGACAGGGGGCCAGTGGGGCCAACGTCCTGACTTTC
TRBV7-2	NA	TRBJ1-1	few	CAWGTVGTEAFF	TGTGCCTGGGGGACGGTGGGCACTGAAGCTTTCTTT
TRBV20-1	TRBD2	TRBJ2-3	few	CSARVGGGGTDTQYF	TGCAGTGCTAGAGTTGGTGGGGGGGGTACAGATACGCAGTATTTT
TRBV7-7	TRBD1	TRBJ2-3	many	CASSPTGFSTDTQYF	TGTGCCAGCAGCCCGACAGGGTTCAGCACAGATACGCAGTATTTT
TRBV5-1	NA	TRBJ2-7	few	CASSHPPPHDYEQYF	TGCGCCAGCAGCCATCCCCCCCCCCACGACTACGAGCAGTACTTC
TRBV11-2	TRBD1	TRBJ1-4	NA	CASSLTETGVVATNEKLFF	TGTGCCAGCAGCCTCACCGAGACAGGGGTCGTTGCAACTAATGAAAAACTGTTTTTT
TRBV6-2/TRBV6-3	NA	TRBJ1-3	NA	CASSYYSGNTIYF	TGTGCCAGCAGTTACTACTCTGGAAACACCATATATTTT
TRBV2	NA	TRBJ1-3	many	CASSPGTNTIYF	TGTGCCAGCAGTCCCGGGACCAACACCATATATTTT
TRBV11-2	TRBD2	TRBJ2-3	many	CASSLGAGGSTDTQYF	TGTGCCAGCAGCTTGGGAGCGGGGGGTAGCACAGATACGCAGTATTTT
TRBV5-1	NA	TRBJ1-3	NA	CASSLTGPSGNTIYF	TGCGCCAGCAGCTTAACAGGACCCTCTGGAAACACCATATATTTT
TRBV12-5	TRBD1	TRBJ2-1	few	CASGLGGTGGWNEQFF	TGTGCTAGTGGTTTGGGTGGGACAGGGGGCTGGAATGAGCAGTTCTTC
TRBV27	NA	TRBJ1-1	NA	CASSLDQSMNTEAFF	TGTGCCAGCAGCCTCGACCAATCAATGAACACTGAAGCTTTCTTT
TRBV5-4	TRBD2	TRBJ2-3	NA	CASSLTSGETQYF	TGTGCCAGCAGCTTGACTAGCGGGGAGACGCAGTATTTT
TRBV11-2	TRBD1	TRBJ1-1	NA	CASSLKGGLTEAFF	TGTGCCAGCAGCTTGAAAGGGGGCCTCACTGAAGCTTTCTTT
TRBV29-1	NA	TRBJ2-3	many	CSVEVTETDTQYF	TGCAGCGTTGAAGTGACGGAAACAGATACGCAGTATTTT
TRBV5-4	NA	TRBJ2-3	few	CASSLNGRIDTQYF	TGTGCCAGCAGCTTAAATGGTAGGATTGATACGCAGTATTTT
TRBV7-2	NA	TRBJ1-1	NA	CASSLGLTSALGTFF	TGTGCCAGCAGCTTAGGTCTAACCTCCGCCTTGGGAACTTTCTTT
TRBV5-4	NA	TRBJ2-3	NA	CASSPKSVGTDTQYF	TGTGCCAGCAGCCCTAAAAGTGTTGGCACAGATACGCAGTATTTT
TRBV10-2	TRBD1	TRBJ2-7	few	CASKGQGTYEQYF	TGCGCCAGCAAGGGACAGGGGACCTACGAGCAGTACTTC
TRBV6-1	NA	TRBJ1-5	few	CASRPGPYGGNQPQHF	TGTGCCAGCAGACCGGGACCCTACGGCGGCAATCAGCCCCAGCATTTT
TRBV11-2	TRBD2	TRBJ2-7	few	CASNTPPGLAGGGTYEQYF	TGTGCCAGCAACACACCTCCGGGACTAGCGGGGGGTGGGACCTACGAGCAGTACTTC
TRBV5-1	NA	TRBJ2-3	NA	CASSFRRGPSTDTQYF	TGCGCCAGCAGCTTCCGCCGGGGGCCGAGCACAGATACGCAGTATTTT
TRBV29-1	TRBD1	TRBJ2-3	NA	CSATGGLTQYF	TGCAGCGCGACAGGGGGCCTTACGCAGTATTTT
TRBV21-1	NA	TRBJ2-1	few	CASSKEVHSSYNEQFF	TGTGCCAGCAGCAAAGAGGTCCATAGCTCCTACAATGAGCAGTTCTTC
TRBV19	NA	TRBJ1-4	NA	CASNRYEKLFF	TGTGCCAGCAATCGATATGAAAAACTGTTTTTT
TRBV7-6	TRBD2	TRBJ2-1	few	CASSVGLAGSNEQFF	TGTGCCAGCAGCGTAGGACTAGCGGGGTCTAATGAGCAGTTCTTC